This T cell receptor beta chain was retrieved from a study of beta chain features in type 1 diabetes. Concerning this clone: Antigen: not known.

The CDR3 is 14 amino acids. Germline loops: CDR1 SEHNR, CDR2 FQNEAQ (reference sequence). The ends were cut back, 8 bases at V and 4 bases at J, with 12 bases in the middle. Study-wide points: In all four CD4+ subsets, TCRB CDR3 length was significantly, moderately reduced in type 1 diabetes. Individuals with type 1 diabetes displayed fewer insertions and more deletions at VDJ junctions.

As every portion of the isolated RNA was reverse transcribed, the sequencing read expressed TCRB transcripts. Assay: immunoSEQ multiplex PCR; the TCRdb copy retains only in-frame clones and omits some. The table includes 120,000 to 150,000 clones, about 51% detected once. Sequenced input: Tregs from blood. The chain is built from TRBV7-9 and TRBJ1-6; a possible D gene is TRBD1 (6 bases). The clonotype comes from a young man in good health. The CDR3 DNA reads as TGTGCCAGCGGCCCAACAGGGTATAATTCACCCCTCCACTTT. It is translated as CASGPTGYNSPLHF.